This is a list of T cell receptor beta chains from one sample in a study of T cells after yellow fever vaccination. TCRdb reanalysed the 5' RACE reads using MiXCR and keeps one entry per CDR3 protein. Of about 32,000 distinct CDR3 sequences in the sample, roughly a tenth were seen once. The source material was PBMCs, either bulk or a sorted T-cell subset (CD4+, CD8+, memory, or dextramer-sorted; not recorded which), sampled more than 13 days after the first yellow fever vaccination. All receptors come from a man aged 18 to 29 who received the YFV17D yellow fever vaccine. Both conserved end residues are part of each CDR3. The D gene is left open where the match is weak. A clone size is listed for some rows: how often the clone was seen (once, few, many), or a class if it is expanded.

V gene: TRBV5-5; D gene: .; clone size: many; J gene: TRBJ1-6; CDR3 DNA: TGTGCCAGTGGGGGGGGACCCGAGTCACCCCTCCACTTT; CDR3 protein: CASGGGPESPLHF
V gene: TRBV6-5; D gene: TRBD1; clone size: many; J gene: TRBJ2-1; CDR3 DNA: TGTGCCAGCAGCGCAGGACAGGCCCTCGGGTATGAGCAGTTCTTC; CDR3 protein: CASSAGQALGYEQFF
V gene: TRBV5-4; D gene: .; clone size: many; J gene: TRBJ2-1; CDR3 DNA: TGTGCCAGCAGCTTGGAGAATGAGCAGTTCTTC; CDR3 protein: CASSLENEQFF
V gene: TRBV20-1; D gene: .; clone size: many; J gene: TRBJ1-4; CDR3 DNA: TGCAGTGCACACCTCAGGGCGGCTAATGAAAAACTGTTTTTT; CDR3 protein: CSAHLRAANEKLFF
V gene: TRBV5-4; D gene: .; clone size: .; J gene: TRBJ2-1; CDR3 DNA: TGTGCCAGCAGCTCGGGGGCGCAGGCCAGAAATGAGCAGTTCTTC; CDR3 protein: CASSSGAQARNEQFF
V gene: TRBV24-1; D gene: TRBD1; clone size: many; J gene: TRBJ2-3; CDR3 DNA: TGTGCCACCAGTGATTTTGCAGGGGGCTTAACAGATACGCAGTATTTT; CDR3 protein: CATSDFAGGLTDTQYF
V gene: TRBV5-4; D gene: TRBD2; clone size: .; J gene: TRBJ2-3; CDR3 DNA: TGTGCCAGCAGCTTGTGGGGGGGTAGCACAGATACGCAGTATTTT; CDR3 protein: CASSLWGGSTDTQYF
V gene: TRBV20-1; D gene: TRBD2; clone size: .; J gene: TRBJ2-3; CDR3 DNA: TGCAGTGCCAGCGGACTAGCGGCAACAGATACGCAGTATTTT; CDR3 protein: CSASGLAATDTQYF
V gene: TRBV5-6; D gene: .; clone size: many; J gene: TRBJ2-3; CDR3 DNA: TGTGCCAGCAGCTTGGATGCGAACACAGATACGCAGTATTTT; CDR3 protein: CASSLDANTDTQYF
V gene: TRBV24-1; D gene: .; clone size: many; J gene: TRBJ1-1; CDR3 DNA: TGTGCCACCAGTGATCAGGGGCAGACTGAAGCTTTCTTT; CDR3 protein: CATSDQGQTEAFF
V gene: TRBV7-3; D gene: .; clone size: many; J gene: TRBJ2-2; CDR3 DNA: TGTGCCAATACGGGACTGAACACCGGGGAGCTGTTTTTT; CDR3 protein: CANTGLNTGELFF
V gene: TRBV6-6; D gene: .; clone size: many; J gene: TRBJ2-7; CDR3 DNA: TGTGCCAGCCGGGTCGGGACGGGCTTGGAGCAGTACTTC; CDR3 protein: CASRVGTGLEQYF
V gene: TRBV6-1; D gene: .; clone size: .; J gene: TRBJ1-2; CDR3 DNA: TGTGCCAGCCACGTAGGGACATGCCCCTATGGCTACACCTTC; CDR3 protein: CASHVGTCPYGYTF
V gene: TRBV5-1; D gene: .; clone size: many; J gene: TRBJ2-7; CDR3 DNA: TGCGCCAGCAGCTTGTCTGCGACCTACGAGCAGTACTTC; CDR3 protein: CASSLSATYEQYF
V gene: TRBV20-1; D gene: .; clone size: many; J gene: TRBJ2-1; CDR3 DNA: TGCAGGGTCCGATGGGGTAGCTCCTACAATGAGCAGTTCTTC; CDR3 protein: CRVRWGSSYNEQFF
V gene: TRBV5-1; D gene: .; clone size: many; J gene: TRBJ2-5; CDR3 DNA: TGCGCCAGCAGCGAAATTTGGGAGACCCAGTACTTC; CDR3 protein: CASSEIWETQYF
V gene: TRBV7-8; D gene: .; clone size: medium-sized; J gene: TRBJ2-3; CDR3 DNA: TGTGCCAGCAGCCTTCGTGCCGGGTCAGATACGCAGTATTTT; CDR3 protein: CASSLRAGSDTQYF
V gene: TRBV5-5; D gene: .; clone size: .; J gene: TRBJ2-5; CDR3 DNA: TGTGCCAGCAGCTGGTTGGGGGGGGCGGGGGAGACCCAGTACTTC; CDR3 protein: CASSWLGGAGETQYF
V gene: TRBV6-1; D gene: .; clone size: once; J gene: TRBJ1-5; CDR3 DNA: TGTGCCAGCAGTCCCATGTCGGGGGCAAGCAATCAGCCCCAGCATTTT; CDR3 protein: CASSPMSGASNQPQHF
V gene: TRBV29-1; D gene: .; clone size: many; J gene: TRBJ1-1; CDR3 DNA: TGCAGCGGGGGAGAGGGGAACGCTTTCTTT; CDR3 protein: CSGGEGNAFF
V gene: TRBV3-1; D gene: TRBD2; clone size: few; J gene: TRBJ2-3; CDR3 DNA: TGTGCCAGCAGCCAGAACCGGGACTACCACACAGATACGCAGTATTTT; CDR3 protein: CASSQNRDYHTDTQYF
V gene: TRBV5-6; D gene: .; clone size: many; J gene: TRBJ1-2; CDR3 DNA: TGTGCCAGCAGCCCGTTGACAGGCGCGAACTATGGCTACACCTTC; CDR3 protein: CASSPLTGANYGYTF
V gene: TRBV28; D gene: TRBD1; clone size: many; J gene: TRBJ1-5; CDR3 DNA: TGTGCCAGCAGATCCCAAGACAGGGCGGGTGAGCCCCAGCATTTT; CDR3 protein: CASRSQDRAGEPQHF
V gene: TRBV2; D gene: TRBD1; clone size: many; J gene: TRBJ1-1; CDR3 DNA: TGTGCCAGCAGGCTCGACAGGGGAACTGAAGCTTTCTTT; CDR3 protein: CASRLDRGTEAFF
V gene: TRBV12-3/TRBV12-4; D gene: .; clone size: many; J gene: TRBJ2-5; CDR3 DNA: TGTGCCAGCAGTTTAGCGGCAGCTCAAGAGACCCAGTACTTC; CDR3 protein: CASSLAAAQETQYF
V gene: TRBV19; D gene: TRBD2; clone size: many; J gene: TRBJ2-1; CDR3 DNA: TGTGCCAGTAGCCGTCTAGCGGGGGGTCTTAGCTCCTACAATGAGCAGTTCTTC; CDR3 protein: CASSRLAGGLSSYNEQFF
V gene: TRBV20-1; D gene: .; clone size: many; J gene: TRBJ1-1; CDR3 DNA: TGCAGTGCTAGAGATTCTGGCGGGTCCACTGAAGCTTTCTTT; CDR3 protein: CSARDSGGSTEAFF
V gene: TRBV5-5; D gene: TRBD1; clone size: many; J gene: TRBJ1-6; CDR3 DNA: TGTGCCAGCAGCGGGGGACCTAGGACAGGGGGCAATTCACCCCTCCACTTT; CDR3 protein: CASSGGPRTGGNSPLHF
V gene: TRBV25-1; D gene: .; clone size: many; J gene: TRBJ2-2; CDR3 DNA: TGTGCCAGCAGTGAATACGTGAGCACCGGGGAGCTGTTTTTT; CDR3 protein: CASSEYVSTGELFF
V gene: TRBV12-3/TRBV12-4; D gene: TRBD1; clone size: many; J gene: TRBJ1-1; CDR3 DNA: TGTGCCAGCAGGGTGACAGGGGTGAACACTGAAGCTTTCTTT; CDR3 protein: CASRVTGVNTEAFF
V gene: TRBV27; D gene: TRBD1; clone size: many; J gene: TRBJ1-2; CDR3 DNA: TGTGCCAGCAGTCCCGGGACAGGGGCCCCCTATGGCTACACCTTC; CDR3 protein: CASSPGTGAPYGYTF
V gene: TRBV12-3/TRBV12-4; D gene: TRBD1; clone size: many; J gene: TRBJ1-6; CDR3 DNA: TGTGCCAGCAGCTGGGACAGGGGTGATTCACCCCTCCACTTT; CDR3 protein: CASSWDRGDSPLHF
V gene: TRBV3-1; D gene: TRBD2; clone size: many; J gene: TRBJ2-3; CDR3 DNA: TGTGCCAGCAGCCATCCCGGACTAGCGGGGGGCGTGAGCACAGATACGCAGTATTTT; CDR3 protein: CASSHPGLAGGVSTDTQYF
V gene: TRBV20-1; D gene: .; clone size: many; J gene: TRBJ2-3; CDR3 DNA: TGCAGTGCTAGAGTCGCCCCCGGGTACTCAGATACGCAGTATTTT; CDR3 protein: CSARVAPGYSDTQYF
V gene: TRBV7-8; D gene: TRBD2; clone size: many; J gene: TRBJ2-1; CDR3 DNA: TGTGCCAGCAGCCCATGGACTAGCGGGGGTCCCACCTACAATGAGCAGTTCTTC; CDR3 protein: CASSPWTSGGPTYNEQFF
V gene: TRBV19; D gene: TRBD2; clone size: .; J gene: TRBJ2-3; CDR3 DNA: TGTGCCAGTAGCCCACTAGCGGGGGAAACATCAGATACGCAGTATTTT; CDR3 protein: CASSPLAGETSDTQYF
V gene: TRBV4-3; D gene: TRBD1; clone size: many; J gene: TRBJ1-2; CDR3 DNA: TGCGCCAGCAGCCAAGAAGCCGCGACAGGGGTTAGCTATGGCTACACCTTC; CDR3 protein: CASSQEAATGVSYGYTF
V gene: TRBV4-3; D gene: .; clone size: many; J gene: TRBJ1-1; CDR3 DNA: TGCGCCAGCAGCCTAACCCTGGGATCCTCTGAAGCTTTCTTT; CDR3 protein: CASSLTLGSSEAFF
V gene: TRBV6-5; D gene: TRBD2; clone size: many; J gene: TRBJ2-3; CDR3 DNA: TGTGCCAGCAGGTTAGCGGGGGGGCCTGGCACAGATACGCAGTATTTT; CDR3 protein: CASRLAGGPGTDTQYF
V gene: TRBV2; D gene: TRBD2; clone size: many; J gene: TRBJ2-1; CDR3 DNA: TGTGCCAGCGCGGCCCAGGCGGGGGGCTACAATGAGCAGTTCTTC; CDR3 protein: CASAAQAGGYNEQFF
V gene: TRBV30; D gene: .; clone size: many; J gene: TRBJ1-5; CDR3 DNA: TGTGCCTGGAGTGTAGCCAGCAATCAGCCCCAGCATTTT; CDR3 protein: CAWSVASNQPQHF
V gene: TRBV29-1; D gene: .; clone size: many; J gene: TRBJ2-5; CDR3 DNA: TGCAGCGTTGAAGATAGAAGGACTACACAAGAGACCCAGTACTTC; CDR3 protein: CSVEDRRTTQETQYF
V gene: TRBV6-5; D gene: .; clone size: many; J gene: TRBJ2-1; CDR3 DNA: TGTGCCAGCAGAAAGGGGGGGTACTACAATGAGCAGTTCTTC; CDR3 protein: CASRKGGYYNEQFF
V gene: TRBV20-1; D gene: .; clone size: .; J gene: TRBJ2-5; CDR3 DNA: TGCAGTGCTAAGAAGGGACAAGAGACCCAGTACTTC; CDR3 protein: CSAKKGQETQYF
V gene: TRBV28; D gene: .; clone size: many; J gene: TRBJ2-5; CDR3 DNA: TGTGCCAGCAGGGCAGGACAAGAGACCCAGTACTTC; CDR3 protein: CASRAGQETQYF
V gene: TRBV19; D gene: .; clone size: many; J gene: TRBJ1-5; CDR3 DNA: TGTGCCAGTAGTCCTAGACAGGCCTACAATCAGCCCCAGCATTTT; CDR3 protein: CASSPRQAYNQPQHF